This is a list of T cell receptor beta chains from one sample in a study of naive and memory T cell subsets. A single record per CDR3 protein comes from TCRdb applying MiXCR to the 5' RACE reads. Here the sample spans 50,000 to 60,000 distinct CDR3 sequences, 6% to 8.5% being singletons. All receptors come from a female donor in good health. Each CDR3 is given with its conserved first and last residue. A D gene is named only where the DNA matches it firmly. The size entry is marked missing in some rows and otherwise reads once, few, many or a size class.

v_call	d_call	j_call	cdr3_length	clone_size	cdr3_aa	cdr3_nt
TRBV5-1	TRBD1	TRBJ2-7	15	-	CASSLGIDRAHEQYF	TGCGCCAGCAGCTTGGGTATTGACAGGGCCCACGAGCAGTACTTC
TRBV4-3	-	TRBJ1-5	13	many	CASSLGLRQPQHF	TGCGCCAGCAGCCTGGGGTTAAGGCAGCCCCAGCATTTT
TRBV19	-	TRBJ1-2	13	few	CASSSSRTYSGTF	TGTGCCAGTAGTTCAAGCCGGACGTACAGCGGCACCTTC
TRBV6-5	TRBD2	TRBJ2-3	19	-	CASSYSFQGTSGGANTQYF	TGTGCCAGCAGTTACTCTTTCCAAGGGACTAGCGGGGGGGCAAATACGCAGTATTTT
TRBV7-2	TRBD1	TRBJ1-2	13	few	CASGDRGPYGYTF	TGTGCCAGCGGGGACAGGGGACCCTATGGCTACACCTTC
TRBV29-1	TRBD1	TRBJ1-1	11	many	CSVTGGAEAFF	TGCAGCGTCACAGGGGGCGCAGAAGCTTTCTTT
TRBV6-2/TRBV6-3	TRBD1	TRBJ1-5	15	many	CASRPTGARGQPQHF	TGTGCCAGCAGACCGACAGGGGCCCGCGGGCAGCCCCAGCATTTT
TRBV29-1	-	TRBJ2-5	14	-	CSVEDRRDRETQYF	TGCAGCGTTGAAGATCGGAGGGATCGAGAGACCCAGTACTTC
TRBV7-8	-	TRBJ2-2	14	few	CASSLIRNTGELFF	TGTGCCAGCAGCTTAATCAGGAACACCGGGGAGCTGTTTTTT
TRBV6-6	TRBD1	TRBJ1-1	15	few	CASSPGTGGNTEAFF	TGTGCCAGCAGTCCCGGGACAGGGGGTAATACTGAAGCTTTCTTT
TRBV6-1	-	TRBJ1-2	14	-	CASRSGLLDYGYTF	TGTGCCAGCAGGAGTGGATTGCTCGACTATGGCTACACCTTC
TRBV13	-	TRBJ1-3	11	many	CASSLGNTIYF	TGTGCCAGCAGCTTAGGAAACACCATATATTTT
TRBV5-1	-	TRBJ2-5	14	few	CASSVPGSTETQYF	TGCGCCAGCAGCGTGCCTGGGAGCACTGAGACCCAGTACTTC
TRBV7-9	-	TRBJ2-3	14	many	CASSHGLYTDTQYF	TGTGCCAGCAGCCACGGACTATACACAGATACGCAGTATTTT
TRBV28	TRBD1	TRBJ2-1	18	few	CASSPVPDRGGGYNEQFF	TGTGCCAGCAGCCCGGTCCCCGACAGGGGTGGGGGGTACAATGAGCAGTTCTTC
TRBV5-6	TRBD1	TRBJ1-6	13	many	CASRTGAGSPLHF	TGTGCCAGCAGAACAGGGGCCGGGTCACCCCTCCACTTT